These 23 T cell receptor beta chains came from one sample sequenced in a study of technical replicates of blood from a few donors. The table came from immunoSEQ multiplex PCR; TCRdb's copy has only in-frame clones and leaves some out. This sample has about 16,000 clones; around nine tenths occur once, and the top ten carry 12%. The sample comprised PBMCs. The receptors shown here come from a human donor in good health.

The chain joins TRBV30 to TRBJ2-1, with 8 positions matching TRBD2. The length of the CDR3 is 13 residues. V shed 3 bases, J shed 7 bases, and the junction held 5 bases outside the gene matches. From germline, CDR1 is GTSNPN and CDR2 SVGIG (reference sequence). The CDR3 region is CAWSNSGVNEQFF. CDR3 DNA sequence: TGTGCCTGGAGCAATAGCGGGGTTAATGAGCAGTTCTTC.

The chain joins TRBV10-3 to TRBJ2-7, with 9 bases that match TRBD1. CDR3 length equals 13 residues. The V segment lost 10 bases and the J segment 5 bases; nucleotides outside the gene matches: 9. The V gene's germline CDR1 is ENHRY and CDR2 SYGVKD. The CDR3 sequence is CATRTGVGNEQYF. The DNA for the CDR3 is TGTGCCACCCGGACAGGGGTAGGGAACGAGCAGTACTTC.

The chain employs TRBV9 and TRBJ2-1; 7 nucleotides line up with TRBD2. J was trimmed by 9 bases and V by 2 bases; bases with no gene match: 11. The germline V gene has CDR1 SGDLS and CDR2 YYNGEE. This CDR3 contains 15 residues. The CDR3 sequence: CASSVGGTLGVEQFF. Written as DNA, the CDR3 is TGTGCCAGCAGCGTGGGGGGGACTCTTGGAGTTGAGCAGTTCTTC.

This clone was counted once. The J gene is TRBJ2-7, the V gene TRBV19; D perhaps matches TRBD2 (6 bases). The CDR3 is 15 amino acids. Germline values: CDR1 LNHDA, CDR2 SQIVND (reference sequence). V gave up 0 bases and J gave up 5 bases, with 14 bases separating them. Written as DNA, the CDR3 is TGTGCCAGTAGTATAGAAGGACTATCTCTCAACGAGCAGTACTTC. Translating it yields CASSIEGLSLNEQYF. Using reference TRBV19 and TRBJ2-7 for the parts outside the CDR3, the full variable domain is DGGITQSPKYLFRKEGQNVTLSCEQNLNHDAMYWYRQDPGQGLRLIYYSQIVNDFQKGDIAEGYSVSREKKESFPLTVTSAQKNPTAFYLCASSIEGLSLNEQYFGPGTRLTVT.

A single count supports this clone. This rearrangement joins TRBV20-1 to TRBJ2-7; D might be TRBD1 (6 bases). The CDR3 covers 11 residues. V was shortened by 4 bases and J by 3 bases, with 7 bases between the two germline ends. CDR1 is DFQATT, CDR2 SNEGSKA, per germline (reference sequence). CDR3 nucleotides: TGCAGTGCTAACAGGGACTACGAGCAGTACTTC. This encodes CSANRDYEQYF.

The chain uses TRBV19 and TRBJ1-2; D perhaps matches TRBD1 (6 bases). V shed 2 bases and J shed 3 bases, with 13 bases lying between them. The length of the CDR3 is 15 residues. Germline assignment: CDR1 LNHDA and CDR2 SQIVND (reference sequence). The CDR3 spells CASSIPRGGDYGYTF. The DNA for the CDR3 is TGTGCCAGTAGTATACCCAGAGGGGGAGACTATGGCTACACCTTC.

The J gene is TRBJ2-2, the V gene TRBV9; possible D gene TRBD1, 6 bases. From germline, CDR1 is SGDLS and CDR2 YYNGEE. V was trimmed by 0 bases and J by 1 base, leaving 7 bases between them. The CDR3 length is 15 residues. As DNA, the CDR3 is TGTGCCAGCAGCGTAGAAGGGGGGAACACCGGGGAGCTGTTTTTT. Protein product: CASSVEGGNTGELFF. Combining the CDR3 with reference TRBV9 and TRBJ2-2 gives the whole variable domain DSGVTQTPKHLITATGQRVTLRCSPRSGDLSVYWYQQSLDQGLQFLIQYYNGEERAKGNILERFSAQQFPDLHSELNLSSLELGDSALYFCASSVEGGNTGELFFGEGSRLTVL.

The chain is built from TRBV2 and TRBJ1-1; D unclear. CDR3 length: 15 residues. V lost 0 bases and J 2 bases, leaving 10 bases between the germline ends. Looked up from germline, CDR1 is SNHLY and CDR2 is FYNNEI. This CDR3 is CASSEALAGNTEAFF. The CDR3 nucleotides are TGTGCCAGCAGTGAAGCGCTGGCAGGTAACACTGAAGCTTTCTTT.

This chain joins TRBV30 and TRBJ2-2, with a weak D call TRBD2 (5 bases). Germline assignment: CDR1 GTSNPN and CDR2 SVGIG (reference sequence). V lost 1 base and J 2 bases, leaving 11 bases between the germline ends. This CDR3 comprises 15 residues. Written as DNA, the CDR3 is TGTGCCTGGAGTGCCGGAACTAGTAACACCGGGGAGCTGTTTTTT. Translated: CAWSAGTSNTGELFF. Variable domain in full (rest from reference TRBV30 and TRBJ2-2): SQTIHQWPATLVQPVGSPLSLECTVEGTSNPNLYWYRQAAGRGLQLLFYSVGIGQISSEVPQNLSASRPQDRQFILSSKKLLLSDSGFYLCAWSAGTSNTGELFFGEGSRLTVL.

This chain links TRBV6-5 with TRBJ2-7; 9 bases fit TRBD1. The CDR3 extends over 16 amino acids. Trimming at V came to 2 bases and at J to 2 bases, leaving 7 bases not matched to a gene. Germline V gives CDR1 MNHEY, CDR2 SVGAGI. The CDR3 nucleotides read TGTGCCAGCAGTTACGGGGCGGGACAGGGCACCTACGAGCAGTACTTC. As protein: CASSYGAGQGTYEQYF.

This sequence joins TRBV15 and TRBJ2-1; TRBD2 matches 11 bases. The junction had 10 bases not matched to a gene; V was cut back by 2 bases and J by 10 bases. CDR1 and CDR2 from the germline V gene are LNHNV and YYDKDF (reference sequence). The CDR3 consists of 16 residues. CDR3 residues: CATSRPHPRTSGEQFF. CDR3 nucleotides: TGTGCCACCAGCAGACCCCACCCGAGGACTAGCGGGGAGCAGTTCTTC.

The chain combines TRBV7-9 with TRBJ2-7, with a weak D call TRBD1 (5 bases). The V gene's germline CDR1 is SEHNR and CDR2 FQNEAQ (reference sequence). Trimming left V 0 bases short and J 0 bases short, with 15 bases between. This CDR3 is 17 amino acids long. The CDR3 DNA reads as TGTGCCAGCAGCTTAGCTAACGTAGTGGGGCTCTCCTACGAGCAGTACTTC. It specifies CASSLANVVGLSYEQYF.

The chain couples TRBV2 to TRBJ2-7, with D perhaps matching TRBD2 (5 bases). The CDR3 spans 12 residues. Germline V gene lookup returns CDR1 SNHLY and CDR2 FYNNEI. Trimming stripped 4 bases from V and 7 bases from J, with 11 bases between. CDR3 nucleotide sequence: TGTGCCAGCAGTGTCTCTAGCTCAGAGCAGTACTTC. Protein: CASSVSSSEQYF.

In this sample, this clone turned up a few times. The CDR3 here is CASSDDTSYEQYF. CDR3 nucleotides: TGTGCCAGCAGTGATGACACATCCTACGAGCAGTACTTC. The chain is built from TRBV2 and TRBJ2-7; D gene unclear. This CDR3 has 13 residues. The V gene lost 3 bases and the J gene lost 1 base, with 7 bases spanning the gap. CDR1 SNHLY and CDR2 FYNNEI come from the germline V gene.

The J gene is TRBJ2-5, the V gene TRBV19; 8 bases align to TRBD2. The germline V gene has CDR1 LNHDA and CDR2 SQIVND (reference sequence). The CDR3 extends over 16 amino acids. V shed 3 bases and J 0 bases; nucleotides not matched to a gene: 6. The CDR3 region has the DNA TGTGCCAGTAGTATGACAGCGGGGGTCTACCAAGAGACCCAGTACTTC. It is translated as CASSMTAGVYQETQYF.

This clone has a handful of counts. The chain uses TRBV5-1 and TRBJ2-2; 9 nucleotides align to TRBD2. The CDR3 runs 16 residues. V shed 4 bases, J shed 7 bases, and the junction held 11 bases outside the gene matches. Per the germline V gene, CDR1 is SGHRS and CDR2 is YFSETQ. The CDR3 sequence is CASSHIAGEGNGELFF. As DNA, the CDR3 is TGCGCCAGCAGCCATATAGCGGGAGAGGGTAACGGGGAGCTGTTTTTT.

CDR3 nucleotide sequence: TGTGCCAGCAGCCAAGATGGCGGGACTAGCACAGATACGCAGTATTTT. Protein: CASSQDGGTSTDTQYF. The chain links TRBV4-2 to TRBJ2-3; TRBD2 might be the D (6 bases). Trimming took off 0 bases at V and 0 bases at J, with 10 bases between the two ends. The CDR3 extends over 16 amino acids. Germline CDR1 reads LGHNA; CDR2 reads YNFKEQ.

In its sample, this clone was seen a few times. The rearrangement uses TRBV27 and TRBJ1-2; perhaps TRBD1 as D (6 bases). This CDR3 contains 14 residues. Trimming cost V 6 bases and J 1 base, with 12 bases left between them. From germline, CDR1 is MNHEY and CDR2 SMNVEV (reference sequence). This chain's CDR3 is CASSRQDVNYGYTF. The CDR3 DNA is TGTGCCAGCAGCAGACAGGACGTTAACTATGGCTACACCTTC.

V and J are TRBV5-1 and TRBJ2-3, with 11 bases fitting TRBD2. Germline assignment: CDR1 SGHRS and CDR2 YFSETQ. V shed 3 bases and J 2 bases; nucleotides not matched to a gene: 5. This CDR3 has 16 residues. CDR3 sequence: CASSSGLAGFTDTQYF. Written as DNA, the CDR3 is TGCGCCAGCAGCTCCGGACTAGCGGGCTTCACAGATACGCAGTATTTT.

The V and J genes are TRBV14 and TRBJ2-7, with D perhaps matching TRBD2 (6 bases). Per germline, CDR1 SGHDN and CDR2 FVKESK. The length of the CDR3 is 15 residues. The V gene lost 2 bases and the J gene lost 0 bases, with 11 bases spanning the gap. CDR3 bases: TGTGCCAGCAGCCAATTGGGGGGAGCCTCCTACGAGCAGTACTTC. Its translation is CASSQLGGASYEQYF. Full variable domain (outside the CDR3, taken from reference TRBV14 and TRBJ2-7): EAGVTQFPSHSVIEKGQTVTLRCDPISGHDNLYWYRRVMGKEIKFLLHFVKESKQDESGMPNNRFLAERTGGTYSTLKVQPAELEDSGVYFCASSQLGGASYEQYFGPGTRLTVT.

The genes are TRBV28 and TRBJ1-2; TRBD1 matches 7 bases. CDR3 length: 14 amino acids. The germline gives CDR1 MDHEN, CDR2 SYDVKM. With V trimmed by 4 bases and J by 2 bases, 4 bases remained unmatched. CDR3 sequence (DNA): TGTGCCAGCAGTTCTGCGACAGGGAACTATGGCTACACCTTC. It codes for CASSSATGNYGYTF.

The CDR3 reads CASSIDRGGNEQFF. The DNA for the CDR3 is TGTGCCAGTAGTATAGATCGGGGAGGAAATGAGCAGTTCTTC. The chain uses TRBV19 and TRBJ2-1, with D maybe TRBD2 (6 bases). V shed 0 bases and J shed 7 bases, with 10 bases lying between them. Germline CDR1 is LNHDA and CDR2 is SQIVND (reference sequence). The CDR3 is made up of 14 amino acids.

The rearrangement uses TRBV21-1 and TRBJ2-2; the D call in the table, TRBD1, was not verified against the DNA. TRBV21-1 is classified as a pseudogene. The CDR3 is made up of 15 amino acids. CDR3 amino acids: CASPGMRDSTGELFF. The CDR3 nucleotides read TGTGCCAGCCCTGGGATGAGGGACAGTACCGGGGAGCTGTTTTTT.